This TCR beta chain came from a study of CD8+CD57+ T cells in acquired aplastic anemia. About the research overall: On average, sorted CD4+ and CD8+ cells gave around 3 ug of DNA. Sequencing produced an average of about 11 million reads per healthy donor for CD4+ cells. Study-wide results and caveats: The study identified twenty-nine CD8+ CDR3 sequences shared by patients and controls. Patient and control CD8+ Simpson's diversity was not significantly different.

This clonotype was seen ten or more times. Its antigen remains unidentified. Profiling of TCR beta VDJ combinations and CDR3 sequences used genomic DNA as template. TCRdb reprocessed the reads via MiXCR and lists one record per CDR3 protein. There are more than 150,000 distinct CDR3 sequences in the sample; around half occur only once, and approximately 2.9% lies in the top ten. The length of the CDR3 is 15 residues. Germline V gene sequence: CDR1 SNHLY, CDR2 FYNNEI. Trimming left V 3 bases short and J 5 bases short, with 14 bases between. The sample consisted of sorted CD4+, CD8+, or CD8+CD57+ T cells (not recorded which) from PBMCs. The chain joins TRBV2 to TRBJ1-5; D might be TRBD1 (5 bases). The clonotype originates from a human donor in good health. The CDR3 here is CASSERPGQDQPQHF. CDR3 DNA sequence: TGTGCCAGCAGTGAGAGGCCAGGGCAGGATCAGCCCCAGCATTTT. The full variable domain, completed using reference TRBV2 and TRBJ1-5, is EPEVTQTPSHQVTQMGQEVILRCVPISNHLYFYWYRQILGQKVEFLVSFYNNEISEKSEIFDDQFSVERPDGSNFTLKIRSTKLEDSAMYFCASSERPGQDQPQHFGDGTRLSIL.